This is a list of T cell receptor beta chains from one sample in a study of graft-versus-host responses after intestinal transplantation. The method was immunoSEQ multiplex PCR; TCRdb's version includes in-frame clones alone and lacks a portion of them. This sample yields tens of thousands of clones, of which nearly 85% are seen a single time; approximately 0.39% belongs to the top ten. Their antigens remain unidentified. Material: unstimulated CD4+ T cells sorted from spleen or lymph node cells, obtained before transplant. These receptors all come from a human donor who was the organ donor for an intestinal transplant. CDR3s leave out the opening cysteine and the closing phenylalanine or tryptophan. The order of the fields is V gene, J gene, clone size, CDR3 protein. Size is omitted from some rows. Given values are once, few, many or a class for expanded clones.

TRBV27	TRBJ1-3	NA	ASSPTTGGGNTIY
TRBV2	TRBJ1-2	NA	ASHPDRKDYGYT
TRBV25-1	TRBJ2-1	NA	ASRTQVNEQF
TRBV6-5	TRBJ2-3	once	GCAAASTDTQY
TRBV6-4	TRBJ2-1	NA	ASSDEAGGYNEQF
TRBV27	TRBJ1-5	NA	ASSFRGPDQPQH
TRBV19	TRBJ1-2	few	ASSIGEQDLTFYGYT
TRBV28	TRBJ1-3	NA	ASSLLGGGRNTIY
TRBV7-6	TRBJ1-1	NA	ASSLGGGTEAF
TRBV28	TRBJ2-1	NA	ASSLGGRNEQF
TRBV7-8	TRBJ1-1	NA	ASSLPLIGNTEAF
TRBV10-3	TRBJ1-1	NA	AISGQGMNTEAF
TRBV11-3	TRBJ2-3	few	ASSASGGDTQY
TRBV27	TRBJ2-3	NA	ASRYSGGAADTQY
TRBV25-1	TRBJ1-5	NA	ASSAGGGQPQH
TRBV30	TRBJ2-3	NA	ASRGQADRPLTDTQY
TRBV28	TRBJ1-1	NA	ASSPRGATEAF
TRBV6-5	TRBJ1-5	NA	ASSQNSGVNQPQH
TRBV11-1	TRBJ2-5	few	ASSFSGGAETQY
TRBV7-6	TRBJ2-1	few	ASSLQAGSSYNEQF
TRBV25-1	TRBJ2-1	NA	ASSSPGPSSYNEQF
TRBV27	TRBJ2-3	NA	ASSLGGARGDTQY
TRBV28	TRBJ1-2	NA	ASRTGGGYGYT